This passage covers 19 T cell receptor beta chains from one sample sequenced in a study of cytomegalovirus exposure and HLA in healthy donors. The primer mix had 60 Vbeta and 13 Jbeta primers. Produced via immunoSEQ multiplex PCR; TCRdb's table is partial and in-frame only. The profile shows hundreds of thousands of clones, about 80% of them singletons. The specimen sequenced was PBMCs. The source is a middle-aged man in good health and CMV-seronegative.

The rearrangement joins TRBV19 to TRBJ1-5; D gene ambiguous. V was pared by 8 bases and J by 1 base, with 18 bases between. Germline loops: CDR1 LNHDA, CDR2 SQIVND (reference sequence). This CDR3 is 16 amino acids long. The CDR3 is CASAFTALGSNQPQHF. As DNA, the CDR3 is TGTGCCAGTGCTTTTACAGCTCTTGGAAGCAATCAGCCCCAGCATTTT.

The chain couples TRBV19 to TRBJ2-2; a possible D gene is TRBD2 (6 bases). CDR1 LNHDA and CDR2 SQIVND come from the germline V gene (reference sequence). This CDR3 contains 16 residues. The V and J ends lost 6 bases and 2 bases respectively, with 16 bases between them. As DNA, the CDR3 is TGTGCCAGTAGCCCCGGGGGTATTCACAACACCGGGGAGCTGTTTTTT. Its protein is CASSPGGIHNTGELFF.

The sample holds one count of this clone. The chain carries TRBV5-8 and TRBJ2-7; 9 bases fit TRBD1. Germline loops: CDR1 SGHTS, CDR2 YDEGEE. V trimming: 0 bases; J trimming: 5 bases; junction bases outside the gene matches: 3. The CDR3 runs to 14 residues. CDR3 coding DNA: TGTGCCAGCAGCTTGGTTGGGGACAGGGACGAGCAGTACTTC. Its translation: CASSLVGDRDEQYF.

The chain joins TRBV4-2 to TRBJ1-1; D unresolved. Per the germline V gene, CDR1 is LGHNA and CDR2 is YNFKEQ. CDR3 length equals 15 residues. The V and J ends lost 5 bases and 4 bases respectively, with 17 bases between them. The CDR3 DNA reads TGTGCCAGCAGCTTCTCGGGTCTCGAAATCACTGAAGCTTTCTTT. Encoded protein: CASSFSGLEITEAFF.

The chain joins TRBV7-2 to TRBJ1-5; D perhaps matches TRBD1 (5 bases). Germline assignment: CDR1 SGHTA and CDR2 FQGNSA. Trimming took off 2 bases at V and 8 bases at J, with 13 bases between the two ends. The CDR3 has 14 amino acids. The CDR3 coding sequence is TGTGCCAGCAGCTTACAGGGTGGTCGAGAGCCCCAGCATTTT. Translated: CASSLQGGREPQHF.

The CDR3 nucleotides are TGTGCCAGCAGTATCCAGGGCTCCTACGAGCAGTACTTC. It encodes CASSIQGSYEQYF. This rearrangement joins TRBV27 to TRBJ2-7; TRBD1 might be the D (5 bases). The germline V and J ends were trimmed by 5 bases and 0 bases, with 8 bases remaining between them. CDR1 and CDR2 from the germline V gene are MNHEY and SMNVEV (reference sequence). The CDR3 has 13 amino acids.

The CDR3 sequence is CASSPVRPWGDETQYF. The DNA of the CDR3 is TGTGCCAGCAGCCCGGTAAGGCCTTGGGGGGATGAGACCCAGTACTTC. This chain joins TRBV4-2 and TRBJ2-5; the D gene is possibly TRBD2 (6 bases). The V gene lost 4 bases and the J gene lost 5 bases, with 20 bases spanning the gap. Germline V gene data show CDR1 as LGHNA and CDR2 as YNFKEQ. The CDR3 runs 16 residues.

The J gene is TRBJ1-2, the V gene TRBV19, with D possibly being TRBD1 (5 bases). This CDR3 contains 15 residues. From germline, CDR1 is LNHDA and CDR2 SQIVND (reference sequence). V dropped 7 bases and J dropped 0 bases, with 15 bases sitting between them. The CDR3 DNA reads TGTGCCAGTAATTCTGGGGCCCAAGCTAACTATGGCTACACCTTC. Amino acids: CASNSGAQANYGYTF.

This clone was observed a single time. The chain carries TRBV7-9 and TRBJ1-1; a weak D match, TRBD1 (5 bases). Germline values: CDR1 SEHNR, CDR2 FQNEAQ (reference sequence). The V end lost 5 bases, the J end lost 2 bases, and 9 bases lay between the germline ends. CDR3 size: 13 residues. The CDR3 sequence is CASSDDRNTEAFF. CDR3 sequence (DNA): TGTGCCAGCAGCGATGACAGAAACACTGAAGCTTTCTTT.

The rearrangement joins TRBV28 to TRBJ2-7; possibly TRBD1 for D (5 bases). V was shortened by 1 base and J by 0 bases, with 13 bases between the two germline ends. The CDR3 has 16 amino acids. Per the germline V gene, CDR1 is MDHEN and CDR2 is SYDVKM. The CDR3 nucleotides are TGTGCCAGCAGTTTATCCGTGACAGATAGCTCCTACGAGCAGTACTTC. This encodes CASSLSVTDSSYEQYF.

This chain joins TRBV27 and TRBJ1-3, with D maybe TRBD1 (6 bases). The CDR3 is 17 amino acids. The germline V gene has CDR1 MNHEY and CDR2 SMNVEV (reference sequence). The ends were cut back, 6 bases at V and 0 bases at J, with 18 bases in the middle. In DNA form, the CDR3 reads TGTGCCAGCAGCCGTAGTTCGGGACAACTCTCTGGAAACACCATATATTTT. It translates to CASSRSSGQLSGNTIYF.

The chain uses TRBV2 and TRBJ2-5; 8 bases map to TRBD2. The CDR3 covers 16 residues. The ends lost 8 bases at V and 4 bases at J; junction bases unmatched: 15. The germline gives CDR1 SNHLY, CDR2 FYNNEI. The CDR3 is CASRRLASSPGETQYF. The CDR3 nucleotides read TGTGCCAGCCGACGACTAGCGTCTTCCCCAGGAGAGACCCAGTACTTC.

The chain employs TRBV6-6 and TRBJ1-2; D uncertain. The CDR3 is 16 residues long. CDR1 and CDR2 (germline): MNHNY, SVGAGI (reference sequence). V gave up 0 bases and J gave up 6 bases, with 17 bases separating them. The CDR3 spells CASSYSSRGKVDGYTF. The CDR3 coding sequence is TGTGCCAGCAGTTACTCGTCTAGAGGGAAGGTTGATGGCTACACCTTC.

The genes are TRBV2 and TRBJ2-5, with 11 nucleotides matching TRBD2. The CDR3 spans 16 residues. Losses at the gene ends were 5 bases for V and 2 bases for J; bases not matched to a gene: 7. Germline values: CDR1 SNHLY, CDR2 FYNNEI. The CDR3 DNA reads TGTGCCAGCAGTTCGCTAGCGGGGGGCCTACAAGAGACCCAGTACTTC. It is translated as CASSSLAGGLQETQYF.

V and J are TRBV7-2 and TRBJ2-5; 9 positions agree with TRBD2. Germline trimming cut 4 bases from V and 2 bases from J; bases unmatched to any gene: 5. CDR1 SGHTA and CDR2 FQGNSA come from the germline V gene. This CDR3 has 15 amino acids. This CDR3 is CASSSLAGSQETQYF. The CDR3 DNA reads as TGTGCCAGCAGCTCCCTAGCGGGGTCACAAGAGACCCAGTACTTC.

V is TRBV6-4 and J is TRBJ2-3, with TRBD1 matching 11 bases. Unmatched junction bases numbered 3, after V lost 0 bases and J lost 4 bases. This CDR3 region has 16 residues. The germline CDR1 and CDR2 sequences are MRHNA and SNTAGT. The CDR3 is CASSDSRDRGADTQYF. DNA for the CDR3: TGTGCCAGCAGTGACTCGAGGGACAGGGGGGCAGATACGCAGTATTTT.

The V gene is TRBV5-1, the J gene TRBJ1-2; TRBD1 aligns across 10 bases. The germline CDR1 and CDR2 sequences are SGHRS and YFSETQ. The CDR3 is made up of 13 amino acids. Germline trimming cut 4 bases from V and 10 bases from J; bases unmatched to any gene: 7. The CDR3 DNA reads TGCGCCAGCAGCGCGGGACAGGGGACAGACTACACCTTC. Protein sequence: CASSAGQGTDYTF.

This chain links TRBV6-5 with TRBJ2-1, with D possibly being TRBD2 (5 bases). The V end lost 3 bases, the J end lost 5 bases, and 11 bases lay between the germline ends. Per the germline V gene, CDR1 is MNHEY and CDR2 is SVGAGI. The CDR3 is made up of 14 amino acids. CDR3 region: CASSYSRDNNEQFF. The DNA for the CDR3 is TGTGCCAGCAGTTATAGCCGGGATAACAATGAGCAGTTCTTC.

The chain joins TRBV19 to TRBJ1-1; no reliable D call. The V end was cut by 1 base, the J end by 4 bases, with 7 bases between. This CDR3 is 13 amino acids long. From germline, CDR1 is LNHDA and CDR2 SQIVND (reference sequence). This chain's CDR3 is CASSIGEVTEAFF. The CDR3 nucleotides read TGTGCCAGTAGTATAGGGGAGGTCACTGAAGCTTTCTTT.